Sequencing of this T cell receptor (beta chain) was carried out in a study of T cells in localized non-small cell lung cancer (dated by TCRdb to 2018 to 2021). For the wider study: Comparing tumors with uninvolved tumor-adjacent lungs, the study looked at the T cell repertoires of approximately 250 patients with early-stage NSCLC. The cohort was made up of around 250 treatment-naive NSCLC patients whose localized lung tumors had been resected. NSCLC patients had a mean age of roughly 69 years, and around 130 were male and 107 female.

The immunoSEQ Assay was used to sequence TCR beta CDR3 regions from DNA. In the paper's pipeline: To compute T cell density, TCR beta template counts were normalized to usable DNA, which was estimated by amplifying housekeeping genes. Richness was estimated using the preseqR package, with extrapolation to 400,000 templates for PBMC samples and to 120,000 templates for tissue samples. Clonality was defined as one minus Pielou's evenness. Tissue-enriched TCRs were identified by differential abundance testing using productive amino-acid clonotypes, minimum total count 5 and alpha 0.1. Repertoire overlap between compartments was quantified with the Jaccard Index and Morisita Overlap Index. GLIPH clustered TCR beta CDR3s with public tetramer-defined viral CDR3s; viral motifs required at least three viral sequences plus V-gene enrichment. TCRdb mirrors the immuneACCESS table, restricted to in-frame sequences. Some clones are absent from its copies; in checked studies, under half trace to an unresolved V gene, and the reason for the others is unknown. V and J calls plus clone size are reproduced from that table; the DNA served to infer D and trimming. Counted in this sample were about 33,000 clones; about nine tenths of them appeared once. Less than 5% of the sample is in the top ten clones.

At diagnosis, tumor, uninvolved tumor-adjacent lung and peripheral blood were collected and then preserved as a mix of FFPE and fresh-frozen material. Blood samples were analyzed as peripheral blood mononuclear cells for TCR repertoire profiling. About this clone itself: Its antigen is not yet known. No much larger clonotype is one base removed from it; base qualities were not supplied.

Trimmed from V: 7 bases; trimmed from J: 5 bases; junction bases lacking a gene match: 5. Taken from the germline V gene, the CDR1 and CDR2 loops are SQVTM and ANQGSEA. Inclusive of the bounding cysteine and phenylalanine, the CDR3 is 11 residues long. The DNA shown is the 33-base CDR3, in frame from base 1. Study-wide conclusions, independent of this receptor: Of the top 100 tumor clones, a median of roughly 60 were detected in paired uninvolved adjacent lung; over 25 were also among that lung's top 100. Longer overall survival was associated with higher blood T cell density, whereas shorter survival was associated with higher adjacent-lung clonality. Because the study design was exploratory, TCR variables were selected using unadjusted p-values without false-discovery rate correction. Because multi-region sequencing of the tumors was not done, intratumor heterogeneity could not be ruled out. Uninvolved tumor-adjacent lung showed the highest T cell clonality, higher than tumor, which suggests more focused antigenic responses in the uninvolved tumor-adjacent lung.

Here the chain combines TRBV29-1 and TRBJ2-7; TRBD2 aligns with 7 central bases. The source was peripheral blood, collected before any cancer treatment. The origin of this receptor is a male donor older than 55 with stage III lung adenocarcinoma. At the DNA level, the sequence is TGCAGCGGGGGAGGGAACCACGAGCAGTACTTC. This codes for CSGGGNHEQYF.